The TCR beta chain described here comes from a study of blood T cell repertoires in COVID-19. For the study at large: Specimens from acute and convalescent COVID-19 originated in the United States, Italy and Spain. PBMCs, B-cell-depleted T cells, or T cells provided the cDNA or gDNA that made up the material.

Original data processing: The assay estimated nucleated cells by amplifying reference gene primers. Sequenced by immunoSEQ multiplex PCR; TCRdb stores in-frame clones only, minus some. Clonal size and the V and J genes are those of that table, whereas D and trimming came from the DNA. Among roughly 190,000 clones listed, 88% were seen once. V shed 5 bases, J shed 3 bases, and the junction held 5 bases outside the gene matches. Germline CDR1 MDHEN, CDR2 SYDVKM. CDR3 length: 15 amino acids. The receptor was isolated from a man younger than 45 with acute or convalescent COVID-19. Sequenced: peripheral blood. The J gene is TRBJ2-1, the V gene TRBV28, with 9 nucleotides matching TRBD1. The CDR3 DNA reads as TGTGCCAGCAGTCTCCCGGGACAGGGCTACAATGAGCAGTTCTTC. Its protein product is CASSLPGQGYNEQFF.